The clone carrying this T cell receptor (beta chain) was seen just once. Its specificity is unknown. Sequencing used immunoSEQ multiplex PCR; TCRdb keeps in-frame clones, though not all of them. Here the sample spans 150,000 or so clones, about 89% being singletons. The source of the sample is a study of T cell responses to AZD1222 COVID-19 vaccine. The study's findings and limits: Targeting of unmutated variant regions was reportedly seen in nearly half of spike-specific TCRs. Repertoires were collected only later (after the peak T cell response had occurred). Clonal diversity was possibly underestimated, and white British individuals and females predominated among donors.

This CDR3 is 14 amino acids long. Germline trimming cut 4 bases from V and 2 bases from J; bases unmatched to any gene: 3. Germline V gene sequence: CDR1 MNHEY, CDR2 SMNVEV (reference sequence). Material: peripheral blood, obtained on day 0 of MenACWY control vaccination. The chain links TRBV27 to TRBJ2-7, with 9 bases identical to TRBD1. This TCR came from an adult in good health. Here the CDR3 reads CASSSRDRAYEQYF. CDR3 nucleotide sequence: TGTGCCAGCAGTTCCCGGGACAGGGCCTACGAGCAGTACTTC.